This T cell receptor (beta chain) was captured by sequencing in a study of T cells in Graves' hyperthyroidism and ophthalmopathy. Whole-study results and caveats: Before onset, by a median of 6.5 months, the model predicted ophthalmopathy. Within blood appeared most thyroid clonotypes that had expanded above 0.001.

The CDR3 extends over 14 amino acids. Germline V CDR1 and CDR2: MRHNA, SNTAGT. V dropped 4 bases and J dropped 4 bases, with 13 bases sitting between them. Authors of the study amplified TCR beta CDR3 regions from RNA transcripts. The TCR CDR3 first-round RT-PCR relied on the HTBI primer set. MiXCR was run by TCRdb on the multiplex PCR reads, yielding one entry per CDR3 protein. The data hold over 250,000 distinct CDR3 sequences, with less than 30% observed a single time. The study based diagnoses on clinical symptoms, serum thyroxine and TRAb, thyroid ultrasound and orbital computed tomography. The table lists this clonotype with many counts. The antigen is not known.

The specimen was blood. The sequence derives from a man in his forties with Graves' hyperthyroidism that later progressed to Graves' ophthalmopathy. The chain joins TRBV6-4 to TRBJ1-2; D gene unclear. This chain's CDR3 is CASSVLQLSYGYTF. The CDR3 DNA follows: TGTGCCAGCAGTGTTCTACAGCTTTCCTATGGCTACACCTTC.